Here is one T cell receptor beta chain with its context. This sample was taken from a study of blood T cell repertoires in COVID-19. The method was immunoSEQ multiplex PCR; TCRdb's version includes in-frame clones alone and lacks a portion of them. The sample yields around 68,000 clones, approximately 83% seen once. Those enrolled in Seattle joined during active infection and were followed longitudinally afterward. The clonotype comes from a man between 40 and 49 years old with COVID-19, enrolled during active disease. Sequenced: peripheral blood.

This CDR3 is CSVGEQGNYGYTF. CDR3 nucleotides: TGCAGCGTAGGGGAACAGGGGAACTATGGCTACACCTTC. The chain couples TRBV29-1 to TRBJ1-2; TRBD1 matches 7 bases. The CDR3 has 13 residues. V shed 6 bases and J 2 bases; nucleotides not matched to a gene: 6. Germline V gene sequence: CDR1 SQVTM, CDR2 ANQGSEA.